This TCR beta chain appears in the sequencing data of a study of somatic mutations in cytotoxic T cells in rheumatoid arthritis. Points on this clone: Its antigen is undetermined.

Points from the study as a whole: Antigen specificity of the expanded CD8+ clones was not determined.

Source study methods: Some patient CD8+ clones were larger than 1%, and these rarely matched published virus-specific TCRB sequences. Clones were sequenced by immunoSEQ multiplex PCR, and TCRdb holds only the in-frame ones, with some missing. V, J and clone size are those of that table, while D and trimming were read from the DNA. The sample holds 20,000 to 25,000 clones, nearly 80% seen once. The source is an adult with rheumatoid arthritis. Sequencing used CD8+ T cells sorted from blood.

Here the CDR3 DNA reads TGTGCCAGCAGTTCCACCGAGATCAAGGGGAAGGCGAACACTGAAGCTTTCTTT. Protein product: CASSSTEIKGKANTEAFF. This sequence joins TRBV6-7 and TRBJ1-1; tentatively, D is TRBD1 (5 bases). TRBV6-7 is identified as an open reading frame with a role that is uncertain. The CDR3 is 18 amino acids. Trimming took off 4 bases at V and 1 base at J, with 22 bases between the two ends.